This T cell receptor beta chain was documented in a study of regulatory T cells in long-lasting Graves disease. This clonotype was counted a few times. Combining iRepertoire HTBI primers with Arm-PCR of CDR3 regions, the authors built TCR beta libraries. TCRdb recomputed calls from the multiplex PCR reads with MiXCR, one row per CDR3 protein. Of hundreds of thousands of distinct CDR3 sequences listed, roughly 15% are singletons. Time point denoted: newly diagnosed GD, antithyroid drugs for less than 3 months. PBMC RNA served as the TCR library source. In addition, the sample was reused for a study of T cells in Graves' hyperthyroidism and ophthalmopathy. That paper notes: Patients were excluded because of uncontrolled infection, other autoimmune disease, pregnancy or lactation. Most thyroid clonotypes expanded above 0.001 were also detected in blood.

The sequence derives from a woman in her 30s with Graves disease. The material was peripheral blood mononuclear cells (PBMCs), obtained at new diagnosis, from a patient treated with antithyroid drugs.

CDR3 sequence reads: CAIRGHGGAVGANVLTF. The DNA of the CDR3 is TGTGCCATCCGAGGCCACGGAGGGGCCGTCGGGGCCAACGTCCTGACTTTC. The chain combines TRBV10-3 with TRBJ2-6; the D gene is possibly TRBD2 (6 bases). V lost 8 bases, J lost 4 bases, and 21 bases lay in between. This CDR3 has 17 amino acids. Germline values: CDR1 ENHRY, CDR2 SYGVKD.